Presented here are 13 T cell receptor beta chains from one specimen sequenced in a study of blood T cell repertoires in COVID-19 (TCRdb year 2020). The method behind the library was the immunoSEQ multiplex PCR assay. The source is immuneACCESS, and TCRdb retained only in-frame sequences with V and J called. Part of the clones is not carried over; for the studies checked, unresolved V genes explain less than half of this, and the remainder is unexplained. The sample table holds roughly 250,000 clones, of which around 87% were seen once. The ten largest account for approximately 7.9% of the sample. The sample was peripheral blood. The source of these receptors is a man aged 55 to 70 who had recovered from COVID-19.

V is TRBV11-2 and J is TRBJ2-5; 7 nucleotides line up with TRBD1. The CDR3 sequence is 14 residues long. V lost 3 bases and J lost 1; bases outside the gene matches: 2. Germline CDR1 reads SGHAT; CDR2 reads FQNNGV. CDR3 nucleotide sequence: TGTGCCAGCAGCTTTTGGGACAGCCAAGAGACCCAGTACTTC. Its translation is CASSFWDSQETQYF.

This sequence joins TRBV4-2 and TRBJ1-1, with 8 bases fitting TRBD1. V gave up 3 bases and J gave up 4 bases; unmatched junction bases: 10. Germline CDR1 and CDR2: LGHNA and YNFKEQ. This CDR3 has 16 amino acids. This chain's CDR3 is CASSQGVEQGGTEAFF. Written as DNA, the CDR3 is TGTGCCAGCAGCCAGGGGGTAGAACAGGGGGGCACTGAAGCTTTCTTT.

The gene calls are TRBV6-5 and TRBJ1-5; TRBD1 might be the D (6 bases). V shed 5 bases and J shed 1 base, with 15 bases lying between them. Germline loops: CDR1 MNHEY, CDR2 SVGAGI. This CDR3 has 16 amino acids. CDR3 in amino acids: CASSNLGRGSNQPQHF. The CDR3 bases are TGTGCCAGCAGTAACTTAGGCAGGGGAAGCAATCAGCCCCAGCATTTT.

The chain couples TRBV19 to TRBJ1-5; D call uncertain. This CDR3 is 14 amino acids long. V gave up 6 bases and J gave up 5 bases, with 14 bases separating them. Germline V lookup: CDR1 LNHDA, CDR2 SQIVND (reference sequence). Written as DNA, the CDR3 is TGTGCCAGTAGCCTCCCGAGGCTCTATCAGCCCCAGCATTTT. Its translation: CASSLPRLYQPQHF.

V is TRBV19 and J is TRBJ1-5, with D hard to call. V lost 6 bases to trimming and J lost 5 bases, with 17 bases between them. The germline gives CDR1 LNHDA, CDR2 SQIVND (reference sequence). The CDR3 extends over 15 amino acids. As DNA, the CDR3 is TGTGCCAGTAGCGTTCGAACGCTAGCGGATCAGCCCCAGCATTTT. Protein: CASSVRTLADQPQHF.

The V gene is TRBV20-1, the J gene TRBJ1-6, with TRBD1 as a possible D gene (5 bases). The CDR3 consists of 16 residues. Germline loops: CDR1 DFQATT, CDR2 SNEGSKA (reference sequence). V lost 3 bases, J lost 10 bases, and 22 bases lay in between. For the CDR3, the DNA is TGCAGTGCTAGTCAGGGTCCAAGGGCCGCTAGGTCACCCCTCCACTTT. It yields the protein CSASQGPRAARSPLHF.

A few counts support this clone. The chain links TRBV5-3 to TRBJ1-1; D may be TRBD1 (6 bases). Being an ORF, TRBV5-3 has a function that is uncertain. The CDR3 spans 12 residues. In nucleotides, the CDR3 is TGTGTCTCCCCCGGGACGGGGGGCGAACGGTTCTTT. Residues: CVSPGTGGERFF.

CDR3 loop: CSVQTGEDYGYTF. The CDR3, as DNA: TGCAGCGTGCAGACAGGGGAAGACTATGGCTACACCTTC. The V call is TRBV29-1, the J call TRBJ1-2, with 8 bases lining up with TRBD1. The germline CDR1 and CDR2 sequences are SQVTM and ANQGSEA. J was trimmed by 3 bases and V by 6 bases; bases with no gene match: 6. CDR3 length equals 13 residues. Using reference TRBV29-1 and TRBJ1-2 for the parts outside the CDR3, the full variable domain is SAVISQKPSRDICQRGTSLTIQCQVDSQVTMMFWYRQQPGQSLTLIATANQGSEATYESGFVIDKFPISRPNLTFSTLTVSNMSPEDSSIYLCSVQTGEDYGYTFGSGTRLTVV.

This chain joins TRBV7-2 and TRBJ2-5; 7 bases are shared with TRBD1. V was clipped by 5 bases and J by 2 bases; unmatched bases: 8. CDR3 size: 15 residues. CDR1 and CDR2 from the germline V gene are SGHTA and FQGNSA. CDR3 protein: CASSPPGQKQETQYF. CDR3 DNA: TGTGCCAGCAGCCCCCCGGGACAGAAGCAAGAGACCCAGTACTTC.

DNA of the CDR3: TGTGCCTGGAGTGTACAGGGCTCTCAGTTCTTC. It translates to CAWSVQGSQFF. The chain links TRBV30 to TRBJ2-1, with a tentative D call TRBD1 (6 bases). CDR1 GTSNPN and CDR2 SVGIG come from the germline V gene (reference sequence). V lost 0 bases, J lost 13 bases, and 10 bases lay in between. The CDR3 is 11 residues long.

This clone has a single count. This chain uses TRBV4-1 with TRBJ1-2, with D possibly TRBD1 on 6 matching bases. This CDR3 comprises 15 residues. Germline V gene sequence: CDR1 MGHRA, CDR2 YSYEKL. Trimming took off 1 base at V and 4 bases at J, with 13 bases between the two ends. The CDR3 loop is CASSQAGANGYGYTF. Here the CDR3 DNA reads TGCGCCAGCAGCCAAGCAGGGGCTAACGGCTATGGCTACACCTTC.

This chain uses TRBV6-1 with TRBJ1-2; tentative D call: TRBD1 (5 bases). The germline V and J ends were trimmed by 3 bases and 1 base, with 6 bases remaining between them. Per germline, CDR1 MNHNS and CDR2 SASEGT. CDR3 length: 13 amino acids. CDR3 sequence (DNA): TGTGCCAGCAGTGACCAGGGTAACTATGGCTACACCTTC. It specifies CASSDQGNYGYTF.

J is TRBJ2-2 and V is TRBV18; no clear D. V lost 2 bases, J lost 4 bases, and 5 bases lay in between. This CDR3 has 13 amino acids. Germline V gives CDR1 KGHSH, CDR2 LQKENI. The CDR3 nucleotides read TGTGCCAGCTCACCAGATAGCACCGGGGAGCTGTTTTTT. Translation gives CASSPDSTGELFF. The variable domain in full, with the rest retrieved from reference TRBV18 and TRBJ2-2, is NAGVMQNPRHLVRRRGQEARLRCSPMKGHSHVYWYRQLPEEGLKFMVYLQKENIIDESGMPKERFSAEFPKEGPSILRIQQVVRGDSAAYFCASSPDSTGELFFGEGSRLTVL.